The rows below give T cell receptor beta chains drawn from one sample of a study of Tregs in tolerant kidney transplant recipients. TCRdb keeps only in-frame clones here, not all; method: immunoSEQ multiplex PCR. Among some 240,000 clones listed, around 82% were seen once. Sequencing input: CD4+ T cells from blood. The receptors come from a human donor in good health. Both conserved end residues are part of each CDR3. A D gene is named only where the DNA matches it firmly. Where a row states a size, it is once, few, many or the class of an expanded clone; other rows omit it.

v_gene: TRBV6-5
abundance: few
d_gene: TRBD2
j_gene: TRBJ2-4
CDR3aa: CASSYMTSGRNIQYF
CDR3nt: TGTGCCAGCAGTTACATGACTAGCGGGAGGAACATTCAGTACTTC

v_gene: TRBV6-5
abundance: once
d_gene: .
j_gene: TRBJ1-4
CDR3aa: CASSPGGGADEKLFF
CDR3nt: TGTGCCAGCAGTCCCGGGGGAGGGGCAGATGAAAAACTGTTTTTT

v_gene: TRBV6-1
abundance: once
d_gene: .
j_gene: TRBJ1-6
CDR3aa: CASRTGTGSPLHF
CDR3nt: TGTGCCAGCAGGACTGGGACGGGGTCACCCCTCCACTTT

v_gene: TRBV6-1
abundance: .
d_gene: TRBD1
j_gene: TRBJ1-1
CDR3aa: CASSEGTGVNTEAFF
CDR3nt: TGTGCCAGCAGTGAAGGGACAGGGGTGAACACTGAAGCTTTCTTT

v_gene: TRBV6-1
abundance: .
d_gene: .
j_gene: TRBJ2-4
CDR3aa: CASSFGPLAKNIQYF
CDR3nt: TGTGCCAGCAGTTTCGGGCCTCTAGCCAAAAACATTCAGTACTTC

v_gene: TRBV13
abundance: .
d_gene: TRBD1
j_gene: TRBJ1-5
CDR3aa: CASSPTGGQPQHF
CDR3nt: TGTGCCAGCAGCCCAACAGGGGGGCAGCCCCAGCATTTT

v_gene: TRBV4-1
abundance: .
d_gene: .
j_gene: TRBJ1-4
CDR3aa: CASSQEASGPATNEKLFF
CDR3nt: TGCGCCAGCAGCCAAGAGGCGTCGGGGCCTGCCACTAATGAAAAACTGTTTTTT

v_gene: TRBV7-8
abundance: .
d_gene: .
j_gene: TRBJ1-1
CDR3aa: CASRSHATEAFF
CDR3nt: TGTGCCAGCAGATCCCATGCTACTGAAGCTTTCTTT

v_gene: TRBV6-5
abundance: .
d_gene: TRBD2
j_gene: TRBJ2-7
CDR3aa: CASSRDGGVYEQYF
CDR3nt: TGTGCCAGCAGCCGGGACGGGGGGGTTTACGAGCAGTACTTC

v_gene: TRBV30
abundance: .
d_gene: TRBD2
j_gene: TRBJ2-7
CDR3aa: CAWSPLAGAYEQYF
CDR3nt: TGTGCCTGGAGTCCGCTAGCGGGAGCCTACGAGCAGTACTTC

v_gene: TRBV5-1
abundance: .
d_gene: .
j_gene: TRBJ2-5
CDR3aa: CASSFIADGETQYF
CDR3nt: TGCGCCAGCAGCTTCATAGCGGATGGAGAGACCCAGTACTTC

v_gene: TRBV21-1
abundance: few
d_gene: .
j_gene: TRBJ1-2
CDR3aa: CASSKGGSNGYTF
CDR3nt: TGTGCCAGCAGCAAAGGTGGCAGCAATGGCTACACCTTC

v_gene: TRBV27
abundance: few
d_gene: TRBD1
j_gene: TRBJ1-6
CDR3aa: CASSPPGQGKNSPLHF
CDR3nt: TGTGCCAGCAGCCCCCCGGGACAGGGGAAAAATTCACCCCTCCACTTT

v_gene: TRBV7-2
abundance: .
d_gene: TRBD1
j_gene: TRBJ1-1
CDR3aa: CASSLAPGQGPNTEAFF
CDR3nt: TGTGCCAGCAGCTTAGCCCCGGGACAGGGGCCTAACACTGAAGCTTTCTTT

v_gene: TRBV2
abundance: .
d_gene: .
j_gene: TRBJ2-2
CDR3aa: CASETDRDTGELFF
CDR3nt: TGTGCCAGCGAGACCGACAGAGACACCGGGGAGCTGTTTTTT

v_gene: TRBV2
abundance: .
d_gene: TRBD1
j_gene: TRBJ2-3
CDR3aa: CASRRQGARSNTDTQYF
CDR3nt: TGTGCCAGCAGAAGACAGGGGGCGCGGAGTAACACAGATACGCAGTATTTT

v_gene: TRBV9
abundance: .
d_gene: .
j_gene: TRBJ1-1
CDR3aa: CASSADQGVNTEAFF
CDR3nt: TGTGCCAGCAGCGCTGATCAGGGAGTGAACACTGAAGCTTTCTTT

v_gene: TRBV18
abundance: .
d_gene: .
j_gene: TRBJ2-3
CDR3aa: CASSPGTTDTQYF
CDR3nt: TGTGCCAGCTCACCCGGGACCACAGATACGCAGTATTTT

v_gene: TRBV5-1
abundance: .
d_gene: TRBD2
j_gene: TRBJ2-1
CDR3aa: CASSSGLDSEQFF
CDR3nt: TGCGCCAGCAGCTCGGGACTAGATAGTGAGCAGTTCTTC

v_gene: TRBV19
abundance: .
d_gene: .
j_gene: TRBJ1-4
CDR3aa: CASRSGARATNEKLFF
CDR3nt: TGTGCCAGTAGATCGGGAGCAAGGGCAACTAATGAAAAACTGTTTTTT

v_gene: TRBV4-1
abundance: few
d_gene: TRBD2
j_gene: TRBJ2-3
CDR3aa: CASSQDGRGGYNTQYF
CDR3nt: TGCGCCAGCAGCCAAGATGGGCGGGGGGGCTATAATACGCAGTATTTT

v_gene: TRBV5-6
abundance: .
d_gene: .
j_gene: TRBJ2-1
CDR3aa: CASSLVLRSGNEQFF
CDR3nt: TGTGCCAGCAGCTTGGTATTACGGTCGGGCAATGAGCAGTTCTTC

v_gene: TRBV5-4
abundance: .
d_gene: TRBD1
j_gene: TRBJ1-4
CDR3aa: CASSLGRGREKLFF
CDR3nt: TGTGCCAGCAGCTTGGGTAGGGGGCGGGAAAAACTGTTTTTT

v_gene: TRBV7-2
abundance: .
d_gene: .
j_gene: TRBJ2-5
CDR3aa: CASSPRPVSIVYQETQYF
CDR3nt: TGTGCCAGCAGCCCGCGCCCAGTATCGATCGTATACCAAGAGACCCAGTACTTC

v_gene: TRBV27
abundance: few
d_gene: TRBD2
j_gene: TRBJ2-7
CDR3aa: CASRGTSGSSYEQYF
CDR3nt: TGTGCCAGCAGGGGGACTAGCGGGAGCTCCTACGAGCAGTACTTC

v_gene: TRBV7-2
abundance: .
d_gene: .
j_gene: TRBJ2-7
CDR3aa: CASSRFEGEHEQYF
CDR3nt: TGTGCCAGCAGCCGATTCGAAGGAGAACACGAGCAGTACTTC

v_gene: TRBV2
abundance: .
d_gene: TRBD2
j_gene: TRBJ2-1
CDR3aa: CASSIQGTSGRRSYNEQFF
CDR3nt: TGTGCCAGCAGTATACAAGGGACTAGCGGGAGGCGCTCCTACAATGAGCAGTTCTTC

v_gene: TRBV6-5
abundance: .
d_gene: TRBD2
j_gene: TRBJ2-3
CDR3aa: CASSRIAGADTQYF
CDR3nt: TGTGCCAGCAGTCGTATAGCGGGGGCAGATACGCAGTATTTT

v_gene: TRBV4-1
abundance: .
d_gene: TRBD1
j_gene: TRBJ1-6
CDR3aa: CASSPPGTVNSPLHF
CDR3nt: TGCGCCAGCAGCCCACCCGGGACAGTAAATTCACCCCTCCACTTT

v_gene: TRBV5-1
abundance: .
d_gene: .
j_gene: TRBJ2-5
CDR3aa: CASSLAPGSETQYF
CDR3nt: TGCGCCAGCAGCTTGGCGCCAGGGTCTGAGACCCAGTACTTC

v_gene: TRBV6-5
abundance: .
d_gene: TRBD2
j_gene: TRBJ2-1
CDR3aa: CASSDSGRAYNEQFF
CDR3nt: TGTGCCAGCAGCGATAGCGGGAGGGCCTACAATGAGCAGTTCTTC

v_gene: TRBV18
abundance: .
d_gene: .
j_gene: TRBJ1-1
CDR3aa: CASSPYGTSNTEAFF
CDR3nt: TGTGCCAGCTCACCATACGGGACTTCTAACACTGAAGCTTTCTTT

v_gene: TRBV19
abundance: .
d_gene: TRBD1
j_gene: TRBJ1-1
CDR3aa: CASRNRGRGNTEAFF
CDR3nt: TGTGCCAGTAGGAACAGGGGGCGAGGGAACACTGAAGCTTTCTTT

v_gene: TRBV6-6
abundance: .
d_gene: .
j_gene: TRBJ2-7
CDR3aa: CASSYYGGTYEQYF
CDR3nt: TGTGCCAGCAGTTACTATGGGGGAACCTACGAGCAGTACTTC

v_gene: TRBV5-4
abundance: .
d_gene: TRBD1
j_gene: TRBJ1-2
CDR3aa: CASSSYRGYGYTF
CDR3nt: TGTGCCAGCAGCTCTTACAGGGGCTATGGCTACACCTTC

v_gene: TRBV5-4
abundance: .
d_gene: .
j_gene: TRBJ2-7
CDR3aa: CASSLFGRTTYEQYF
CDR3nt: TGTGCCAGCAGCTTATTTGGACGCACCACCTACGAGCAGTACTTC

v_gene: TRBV20-1
abundance: .
d_gene: .
j_gene: TRBJ1-4
CDR3aa: CSALRNEKLFF
CDR3nt: TGCAGTGCTCTCAGAAATGAAAAACTGTTTTTT

v_gene: TRBV9
abundance: few
d_gene: .
j_gene: TRBJ1-1
CDR3aa: CASRAGVGDTEAFF
CDR3nt: TGTGCCAGCAGGGCAGGGGTTGGGGACACTGAAGCTTTCTTT

v_gene: TRBV5-1
abundance: .
d_gene: TRBD2
j_gene: TRBJ2-1
CDR3aa: CASSQGTSGGNEQFF
CDR3nt: TGCGCCAGCAGCCAAGGGACTAGCGGAGGGAATGAGCAGTTCTTC

v_gene: TRBV4-1
abundance: .
d_gene: TRBD1
j_gene: TRBJ1-2
CDR3aa: CASSQVLTGGSGYTF
CDR3nt: TGCGCCAGCAGCCAAGTATTGACAGGGGGCTCAGGCTACACCTTC

v_gene: TRBV5-4
abundance: .
d_gene: TRBD2
j_gene: TRBJ2-3
CDR3aa: CASSLRASGIDTQYF
CDR3nt: TGTGCCAGCAGCTTAAGGGCTAGCGGGATAGATACGCAGTATTTT